Each of the 27 T cell receptor beta chains below was sequenced from the same sample in a study of blood T cell repertoires in COVID-19. Clones were sequenced by immunoSEQ multiplex PCR, and TCRdb holds only the in-frame ones, with some missing. The table lists 75,000 or so clones, roughly 80% of them singletons. The specimen sequenced was peripheral blood. The receptors derive from a woman in her seventies with acute or convalescent COVID-19.

The chain has TRBV19 and TRBJ1-3, with D possibly being TRBD1 (5 bases). V dropped 9 bases and J dropped 0 bases, with 15 bases sitting between them. Germline loops: CDR1 LNHDA, CDR2 SQIVND (reference sequence). This CDR3 is built from 15 residues. The CDR3 here is CASARGAFSGNTIYF. Here the CDR3 DNA reads TGTGCCAGCGCGCGTGGGGCCTTCTCTGGAAACACCATATATTTT.

The genes are TRBV30 and TRBJ1-1; a weak D match, TRBD1 (5 bases). The CDR3 spans 12 residues. V lost 4 bases, J lost 11 bases, and 17 bases lay in between. Germline V gene data show CDR1 as GTSNPN and CDR2 as SVGIG (reference sequence). The CDR3 spells CAWTPRQGRAFF. The CDR3 DNA reads as TGTGCCTGGACCCCGAGGCAGGGTCGTGCTTTCTTT.

The genes are TRBV10-3 and TRBJ2-5; D uncertain. The CDR3 is 12 amino acids. Per the germline V gene, CDR1 is ENHRY and CDR2 is SYGVKD. The V gene lost 11 bases and the J gene lost 0 bases, with 10 bases spanning the gap. The CDR3 loop is CAVQSNQETQYF. The CDR3 bases are TGTGCCGTACAGAGTAACCAAGAGACCCAGTACTTC.

This chain uses TRBV5-1 with TRBJ2-2, with 13 bases identical to TRBD2. Looked up from germline, CDR1 is SGHRS and CDR2 is YFSETQ. This CDR3 has 18 amino acids. V lost 2 bases, J lost 0 bases, and 4 bases stayed unmatched. The DNA for the CDR3 is TGCGCCAGCAGCTTTTCCGGACTAGCGGGAGCGAACACCGGGGAGCTGTTTTTT. Protein: CASSFSGLAGANTGELFF.

The chain couples TRBV6-4 to TRBJ2-1; tentatively, D is TRBD1 (6 bases). This CDR3 comprises 13 residues. V was cut by 5 bases and J by 10 bases, with 15 bases left in between. CDR1 and CDR2 (germline): MRHNA, SNTAGT. The CDR3 bases are TGTGCCAGCAGTCCGGTCCCAGGGGTCGAGCAGTTCTTC. Protein: CASSPVPGVEQFF.

The rearrangement links TRBV19 to TRBJ2-1; D remains unclear. CDR1 LNHDA and CDR2 SQIVND come from the germline V gene (reference sequence). Trimming left V 6 bases short and J 6 bases short, with 15 bases between. The CDR3 length is 14 residues. CDR3 DNA sequence: TGTGCCAGTAGAAGCGAAGCGACCCCCAATGAGCAGTTCTTC. Translation gives CASRSEATPNEQFF.

This clone was counted once. The chain uses TRBV5-3 and TRBJ2-3, with 7 positions matching TRBD2. TRBV5-3 is given ORF status, its function remaining uncertain. This CDR3 comprises 15 residues. The V segment lost 6 bases and the J segment 6 bases; nucleotides outside the gene matches: 13. CDR3 sequence (DNA): TGTGCCAGAACCCCGAAGGCGGGAGTACCCGATACGCAGTATTTT. Encoded protein: CARTPKAGVPDTQYF.

The rearrangement joins TRBV25-1 to TRBJ1-5; D gene uncertain. The V end lost 3 bases, the J end lost 7 bases, and 10 bases lay between the germline ends. The CDR3 has 13 amino acids. Germline V gene sequence: CDR1 MGHDK, CDR2 SYGVNS. The chain's CDR3 is CASSDGPGQPQHF. Here the CDR3 DNA reads TGTGCCAGCAGTGATGGGCCAGGACAGCCCCAGCATTTT.

CDR3 sequence reads: CASGLAVGAGREETQYF. The CDR3 nucleotides are TGTGCTAGTGGTTTGGCGGTCGGGGCGGGAAGGGAAGAGACCCAGTACTTC. The chain has TRBV12-5 and TRBJ2-5; a weak D match, TRBD2 (6 bases). The CDR3 has 17 amino acids. V was trimmed by 1 base and J by 3 bases, leaving 18 bases between them. Germline assignment: CDR1 LGHNT and CDR2 FRNRAP.

This clone was detected once. The chain links TRBV19 to TRBJ2-1; a possible D gene is TRBD1 (5 bases). Germline CDR1 is LNHDA and CDR2 is SQIVND (reference sequence). Trimming cost V 1 base and J 8 bases, with 15 bases left between them. The CDR3 runs 15 residues. CDR3 residues: CASSIGTAVGHEQFF. In nucleotides, the CDR3 is TGTGCCAGTAGTATAGGGACGGCAGTGGGGCATGAGCAGTTCTTC.

The chain combines TRBV30 with TRBJ2-6; D unclear. V lost 3 bases to trimming and J lost 0 bases, with 12 bases between them. CDR3 length: 16 residues. CDR1 and CDR2 (germline): GTSNPN, SVGIG (reference sequence). CDR3 region: CAWSTRIVSGANVLTF. The CDR3 DNA reads as TGTGCCTGGAGCACTCGTATTGTCTCTGGGGCCAACGTCCTGACTTTC.

The chain combines TRBV7-2 with TRBJ1-2; TRBD1 aligns across 7 bases. J was trimmed by 8 bases and V by 1 base; bases with no gene match: 16. This CDR3 is built from 17 residues. CDR1 and CDR2 from the germline V gene are SGHTA and FQGNSA. The chain's CDR3 is CASSLEAQGVLGGGYTF. The CDR3 DNA is TGTGCCAGCAGCTTAGAGGCCCAGGGGGTTCTGGGCGGGGGCTACACCTTC.

The chain recombines TRBV19 with TRBJ1-1, with 7 bases fitting TRBD1. With V trimmed by 5 bases and J by 8 bases, 8 bases remained unmatched. CDR1 is LNHDA and CDR2 is SQIVND in the germline V gene (reference sequence). The CDR3 extends over 13 amino acids. The CDR3 DNA reads TGTGCCAGTAGTGATTTTGACAGGGCCGAAGCTTTCTTT. The encoded protein is CASSDFDRAEAFF.

This chain joins TRBV18 and TRBJ2-2; 12 bases match TRBD2. CDR3 length: 20 residues. Germline V CDR1 and CDR2: KGHSH, LQKENI. The ends lost 3 bases at V and 0 bases at J; junction bases unmatched: 11. The CDR3 DNA is TGTGCCAGCTCACCCCGGACAACTAGCGGGAGGCCGTCGAACACCGGGGAGCTGTTTTTT. Translation: CASSPRTTSGRPSNTGELFF.

This chain connects TRBV28 to TRBJ1-4; the D is unclear. Germline CDR1 MDHEN, CDR2 SYDVKM. The V gene lost 7 bases and the J gene lost 4 bases, with 4 bases spanning the gap. This CDR3 spans 11 amino acids. The CDR3 coding sequence is TGTGCCAGCACCCATAATGAAAAACTGTTTTTT. It is translated as CASTHNEKLFF.

The chain is built from TRBV27 and TRBJ1-1; weak D call: TRBD1 (5 bases). This CDR3 has 13 residues. Germline lookup yields CDR1 MNHEY and CDR2 SMNVEV (reference sequence). The germline V and J ends were trimmed by 4 bases and 5 bases, with 11 bases remaining between them. In DNA form, the CDR3 reads TGTGCCAGCAGTTCTGCAGGGAGGACTGAAGCTTTCTTT. This translates into CASSSAGRTEAFF.

The V call is TRBV7-2, the J call TRBJ2-3, with TRBD2 matching 7 bases. Germline V gene lookup returns CDR1 SGHTA and CDR2 FQGNSA. V gave up 1 base and J gave up 4 bases; unmatched junction bases: 5. The CDR3 totals 15 residues. CDR3 coding DNA: TGTGCCAGCAGCTTAGGGGCGGGAGTATCAGATACGCAGTATTTT. Amino acids: CASSLGAGVSDTQYF.

V is TRBV29-1 and J is TRBJ2-3, with 12 bases aligning to TRBD2. The CDR3 runs to 15 residues. Germline lookup yields CDR1 SQVTM and CDR2 ANQGSEA. The J segment lost 4 bases and the V segment lost 6 bases, leaving 8 bases of the junction unmatched. CDR3 bases: TGCAGCGTGCTACTAGCGGGGGGCAGGGCAGATACGCAGTATTTT. This sequence encodes CSVLLAGGRADTQYF.

J is TRBJ2-7 and V is TRBV4-1; a possible D gene is TRBD2 (6 bases). The CDR3 is 15 residues long. V lost 2 bases, J lost 6 bases, and 17 bases lay in between. In germline, CDR1 is MGHRA, CDR2 YSYEKL. The CDR3 DNA reads as TGCGCCAGCAGCCAACCGACGGGAGCTGCGTCCGAGCAGTACTTC. Amino acid sequence: CASSQPTGAASEQYF.

CDR3 coding DNA: TGCGCCAGCAGCTTGGGTCTTTTAGGGGCTGAAGCTTTCTTT. Residues: CASSLGLLGAEAFF. The J gene is TRBJ1-1, the V gene TRBV5-1, with a weak D call TRBD1 (5 bases). Germline-derived CDR1 and CDR2 are SGHRS and YFSETQ. V was pared by 0 bases and J by 6 bases, with 12 bases between. The CDR3 totals 14 residues.

This clone was seen once. The V gene is TRBV15, the J gene TRBJ1-2; 7 nucleotides match TRBD1. J lost 2 bases, V lost 0 bases, and 3 bases had no gene match. Looked up from germline, CDR1 is LNHNV and CDR2 is YYDKDF (reference sequence). CDR3 length: 15 amino acids. The CDR3 region has the DNA TGTGCCACCAGCAGAGACGGGACAGCAAACTATGGCTACACCTTC. This codes for CATSRDGTANYGYTF.

The rearrangement links TRBV30 to TRBJ1-6; D is possibly TRBD1 (5 bases). The CDR3 covers 11 residues. Germline V CDR1 and CDR2: GTSNPN, SVGIG (reference sequence). CDR3: CAMTANSPLHF. The CDR3 coding sequence is TGTGCGATGACAGCGAATTCACCCCTCCACTTT.

This sequence joins TRBV9 and TRBJ2-1; TRBD2 matches at 9 bases. Germline loops: CDR1 SGDLS, CDR2 YYNGEE. V dropped 0 bases and J dropped 4; count of bases not matched to a gene: 2. CDR3 length: 15 amino acids. DNA of the CDR3: TGTGCCAGCAGCGTAGGTAGCGGGAGTTACAATGAGCAGTTCTTC. Its translation is CASSVGSGSYNEQFF. Drawing the rest from reference TRBV9 and TRBJ2-1, the complete variable domain is DSGVTQTPKHLITATGQRVTLRCSPRSGDLSVYWYQQSLDQGLQFLIQYYNGEERAKGNILERFSAQQFPDLHSELNLSSLELGDSALYFCASSVGSGSYNEQFFGPGTRLTVL.

V gene TRBV5-1 combines with J gene TRBJ2-1, with 7 nucleotides matching TRBD2. CDR1 and CDR2 (germline): SGHRS, YFSETQ. Trimming at V came to 4 bases and at J to 13 bases, leaving 14 bases not matched to a gene. CDR3 length: 14 amino acids. For the CDR3, the DNA is TGCGCCAGCAGCCCGGTACCGGGACTACCGGCCCAGTTCTTC. This gives the protein CASSPVPGLPAQFF.

This rearrangement joins TRBV5-1 to TRBJ2-7; 11 bases align to TRBD2. The CDR3 contains 22 residues. Per germline, CDR1 SGHRS and CDR2 YFSETQ. V gave up 6 bases and J gave up 3 bases; unmatched junction bases: 29. CDR3 in DNA: TGCGCCAGCACTTCTGCCGTATTTAGCGGGAGGGCCCGAGGCGAGGATTACTACGAGCAGTACTTC. Amino acid sequence: CASTSAVFSGRARGEDYYEQYF.

The chain recombines TRBV6-5 with TRBJ2-1; D is uncertain. Germline values: CDR1 MNHEY, CDR2 SVGAGI. V was trimmed by 5 bases and J by 0 bases, leaving 8 bases between them. The CDR3 sequence is 14 residues long. CDR3 sequence reads: CASSRSVSYNEQFF. CDR3 DNA: TGTGCCAGCAGTCGGAGCGTCTCCTACAATGAGCAGTTCTTC.

V usage is TRBV12-5 and J usage is TRBJ2-1, with TRBD1 matching 8 bases. This CDR3 is built from 15 residues. V shed 6 bases, J shed 4 bases, and the junction held 8 bases outside the gene matches. Germline V CDR1 and CDR2: LGHNT, FRNRAP. The CDR3 reads CASGLGTGAYNEQFF. The CDR3 DNA reads TGTGCTAGTGGACTAGGGACAGGAGCTTACAATGAGCAGTTCTTC.